This T cell receptor (beta chain) appears in the sequencing data of a study of blood T cell repertoires in COVID-19. Study in general: COVID-19 samples, acute and convalescent, were from the United States, Italy and Spain.

The germline gives CDR1 SEHNR, CDR2 FQNEAQ (reference sequence). The CDR3 contains 14 residues. Trimming pared 3 bases from V and 5 bases from J, leaving 13 bases between. The assay was immunoSEQ multiplex PCR, and TCRdb's table has in-frame clones only and misses some. The sample consists of a few hundred thousand clones, more than 85% of them appearing once. Sequenced input: peripheral blood. The TCR comes from a young man with acute or convalescent COVID-19. The chain carries TRBV7-9 and TRBJ1-1, with D maybe TRBD1 (5 bases). The CDR3 spells CASSLTAGGTEAFF. CDR3 nucleotide sequence: TGTGCCAGCAGCTTGACTGCCGGGGGAACTGAAGCTTTCTTT.